This paragraph reports one T cell receptor beta chain. Its antigen is as yet unknown. Profiled with immunoSEQ multiplex PCR; TCRdb holds only in-frame clones, not every one. The table includes a few million clones, approximately 95% detected once. The CDR3 contains 15 residues. The germline V gene encodes CDR1 SQVTM and CDR2 ANQGSEA. V shed 6 bases and J 0 bases; nucleotides not matched to a gene: 7. This entry belongs to a study of shared clonotypes between healthy human individuals. Overall study results and limits: Larger estimated richness was generally seen in naive subsets than in memory subsets.

This sequence joins TRBV29-1 and TRBJ1-4; TRBD1 matches at 7 bases. The sample consisted of naive CD4+ T cells from PBMCs. This sample's subset: CD45RA+ positively selected. The sequence was obtained from a man younger than 35 in good health. Some clones in this sample may be carry-over from other donors' samples. This CDR3 is CSVRSGGATNEKLFF. Written as DNA, the CDR3 is TGCAGCGTAAGATCAGGGGGGGCAACTAATGAAAAACTGTTTTTT.